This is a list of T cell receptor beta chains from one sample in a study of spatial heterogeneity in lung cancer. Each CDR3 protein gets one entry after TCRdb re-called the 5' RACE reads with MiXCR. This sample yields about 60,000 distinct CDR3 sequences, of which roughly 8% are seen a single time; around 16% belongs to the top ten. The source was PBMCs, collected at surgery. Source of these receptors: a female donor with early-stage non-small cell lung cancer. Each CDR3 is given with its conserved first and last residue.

cdr3_aa: CASSLAGHPTRDTQYF; j_call: TRBJ2-3; v_call: TRBV7-2
cdr3_aa: CASSLAGLAKNIQYF; j_call: TRBJ2-4; v_call: TRBV27
cdr3_aa: CASSLASGRDEQFF; j_call: TRBJ2-1; v_call: TRBV5-1
cdr3_aa: CASSLAGQGLNEQFF; j_call: TRBJ2-1; v_call: TRBV7-8
cdr3_aa: CASSQPLGSGSWGTQYF; j_call: TRBJ2-3; v_call: TRBV5-4
cdr3_aa: CASRNTGVNEQYF; j_call: TRBJ2-7; v_call: TRBV5-1
cdr3_aa: CASSLNLERADIQYF; j_call: TRBJ2-4; v_call: TRBV27
cdr3_aa: CASRLDRVDEKLFF; j_call: TRBJ1-4; v_call: TRBV5-4
cdr3_aa: CASSEGDNYGYTF; j_call: TRBJ1-2; v_call: TRBV9
cdr3_aa: CSGGGQGTDTQYF; j_call: TRBJ2-3; v_call: TRBV29-1